Below, one T cell receptor beta chain is given with its context. Its antigen remains unidentified. In germline, CDR1 is SEHNR, CDR2 FQNEAQ (reference sequence). The V end was cut by 1 base, the J end by 9 bases, with 10 bases between. The CDR3 consists of 13 residues. This sample is part of a study of cytomegalovirus exposure and HLA in healthy donors. Across the whole study: The Caucasian-associated ancestry cluster held more than 80% of 398 genotyped donors.

General study points: Per published reports, the classifier diagnosed cytomegalovirus status with high specificity and sensitivity.

A multiplex PCR was run with 60 Vbeta primers and 13 Jbeta primers. Here immunoSEQ multiplex PCR was the method, and the copy in TCRdb shows in-frame clones only, minus some. This repertoire comprises approximately 130,000 clones; its ten largest clones make up roughly 2%. Specimen: PBMCs. The chain combines TRBV7-9 with TRBJ2-1; weak D call: TRBD2 (5 bases). The TCR was taken from a woman aged 55-75 years in good health and CMV-seronegative. Written as DNA, the CDR3 is TGTGCCAGCAGCTTAGGTTTCGAGGGTGAGCAGTTCTTC. This gives the protein CASSLGFEGEQFF.